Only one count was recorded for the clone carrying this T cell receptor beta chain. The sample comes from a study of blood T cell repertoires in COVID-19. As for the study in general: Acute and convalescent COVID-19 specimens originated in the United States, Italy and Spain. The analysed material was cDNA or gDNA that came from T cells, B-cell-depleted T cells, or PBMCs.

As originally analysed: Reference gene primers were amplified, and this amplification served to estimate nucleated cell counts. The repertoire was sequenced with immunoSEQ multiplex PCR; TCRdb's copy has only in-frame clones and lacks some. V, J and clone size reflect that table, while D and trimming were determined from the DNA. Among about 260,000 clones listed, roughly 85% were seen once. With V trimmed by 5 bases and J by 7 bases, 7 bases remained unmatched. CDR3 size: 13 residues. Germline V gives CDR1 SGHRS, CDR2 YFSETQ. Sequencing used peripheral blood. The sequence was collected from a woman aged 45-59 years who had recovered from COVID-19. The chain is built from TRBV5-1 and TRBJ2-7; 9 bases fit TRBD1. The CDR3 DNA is TGCGCCAGCAGACCGGGACAGGGACCTGAGCAGTACTTC. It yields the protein CASRPGQGPEQYF.